This T cell receptor beta chain was documented in a study of blood T cells in healthy people across ages. Overall study: The template switching approach captured approximately one barcoded beta molecule for every two T cells.

The CDR3 length is 17 residues. Trimming cost V 2 bases and J 9 bases; bases outside gene matches: 16. The germline V gene encodes CDR1 SGHTA and CDR2 FQGTGA. Using a J-beta primer mix together with a sample-barcoded 5' primer, a second PCR was run for roughly 7 to 12 cycles. MiXCR, run by TCRdb on the 5' RACE reads, gives a single entry per CDR3 protein. The profile covers roughly 790,000 distinct CDR3 sequences, with around 46% appearing a single time and around a fifth taken by the ten largest. For this clonotype: Its cognate antigen is unknown.

Broader study findings: Long-lived donors exceeded aged donors in naive CD4+ cells and diversity.

V and J are TRBV7-3 and TRBJ2-1; 7 nucleotides align to TRBD1. The receptor comes from a woman aged 55-69 years in good health. The material sequenced was blood. The CDR3 DNA reads TGTGCCAGCAGCTTAGAACTATTTGAAAGAAGGGACAGTGAGCAGTTCTTC. Translated: CASSLELFERRDSEQFF.